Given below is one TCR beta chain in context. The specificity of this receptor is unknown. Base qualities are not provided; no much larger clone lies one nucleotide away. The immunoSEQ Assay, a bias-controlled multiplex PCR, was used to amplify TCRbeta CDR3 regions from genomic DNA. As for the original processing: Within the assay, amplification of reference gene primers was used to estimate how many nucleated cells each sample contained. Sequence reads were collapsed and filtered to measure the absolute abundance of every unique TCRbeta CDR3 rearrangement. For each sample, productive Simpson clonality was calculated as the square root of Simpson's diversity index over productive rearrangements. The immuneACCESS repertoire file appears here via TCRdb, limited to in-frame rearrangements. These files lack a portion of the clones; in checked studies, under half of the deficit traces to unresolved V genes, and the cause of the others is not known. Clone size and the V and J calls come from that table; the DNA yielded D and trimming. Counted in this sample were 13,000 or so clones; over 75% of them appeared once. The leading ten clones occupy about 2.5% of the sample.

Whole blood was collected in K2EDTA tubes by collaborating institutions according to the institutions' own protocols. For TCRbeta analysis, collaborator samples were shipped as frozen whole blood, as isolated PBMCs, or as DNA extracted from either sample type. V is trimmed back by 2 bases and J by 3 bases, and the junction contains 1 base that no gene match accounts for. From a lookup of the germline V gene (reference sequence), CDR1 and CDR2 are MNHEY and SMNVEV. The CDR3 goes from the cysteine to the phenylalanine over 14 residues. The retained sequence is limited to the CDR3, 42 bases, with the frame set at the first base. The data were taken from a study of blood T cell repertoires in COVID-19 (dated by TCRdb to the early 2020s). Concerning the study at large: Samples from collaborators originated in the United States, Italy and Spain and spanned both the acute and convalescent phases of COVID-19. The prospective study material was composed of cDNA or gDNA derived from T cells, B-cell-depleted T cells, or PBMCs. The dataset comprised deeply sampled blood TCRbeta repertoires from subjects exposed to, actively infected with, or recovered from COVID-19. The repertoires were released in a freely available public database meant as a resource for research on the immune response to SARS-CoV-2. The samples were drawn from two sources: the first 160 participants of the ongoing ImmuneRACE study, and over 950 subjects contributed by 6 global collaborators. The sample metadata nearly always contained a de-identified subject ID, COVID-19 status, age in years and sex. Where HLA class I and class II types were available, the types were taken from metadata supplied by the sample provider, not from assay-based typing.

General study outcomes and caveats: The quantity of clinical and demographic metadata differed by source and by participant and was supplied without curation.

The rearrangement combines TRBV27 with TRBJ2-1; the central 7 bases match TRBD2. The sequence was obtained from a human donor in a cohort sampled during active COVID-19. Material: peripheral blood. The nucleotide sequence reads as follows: TGTGCCAGCAGTTTAGCGGGAGACTACAATGAGCAGTTCTTC. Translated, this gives CASSLAGDYNEQFF.